These 2 T cell receptor beta chains were sequenced from one sample in a study of cytomegalovirus exposure and HLA in healthy donors. The PCR was carried out with 60 Vbeta primers and 13 Jbeta primers. The assay was immunoSEQ multiplex PCR, and TCRdb's table has in-frame clones only and misses some. This sample has roughly 97,000 clones, with 60% to 85% found just once. Sequencing input: PBMCs. The receptors come from a woman between 18 and 30 years old in good health and CMV-seropositive.

This clone was observed once. V gene TRBV2 combines with J gene TRBJ2-2; TRBD2 matches at 12 bases. Germline-derived CDR1 and CDR2 are SNHLY and FYNNEI. With 4 bases clipped from V and 7 bases from J, the junction kept 7 bases outside the gene matches. The CDR3 has 16 amino acids. The CDR3 DNA sequence: TGTGCCAGCAGTGCTGTGACTAGCGGGAGTGGCGGGGAGCTGTTTTTT. Amino acid sequence: CASSAVTSGSGGELFF.

This chain joins TRBV11-3 and TRBJ2-7, with 8 bases lining up with TRBD2. V dropped 0 bases and J dropped 6; count of bases not matched to a gene: 19. The length of the CDR3 is 19 residues. The germline CDR1 and CDR2 sequences are SGHNT and YENEEA. The DNA of the CDR3 is TGTGCCAGCAGCTTAGATCCCGGGCAGCGGGAGTCTTCTGGTCGCGAGCAGTACTTC. Protein product: CASSLDPGQRESSGREQYF. Filled out from reference TRBV11-3 and TRBJ2-7, the complete variable domain reads EAGVVQSPRYKIIEKKQPVAFWCNPISGHNTLYWYLQNLGQGPELLIRYENEEAVDDSQLPKDRFSAERLKGVDSTLKIQPAELGDSAVYLCASSLDPGQRESSGREQYFGPGTRLTVT.